This entry is about one TCR beta chain. The V end lost 7 bases, the J end lost 0 bases, and 12 bases lay between the germline ends. Germline CDR1 and CDR2: SGHTA and FQGNSA. The CDR3 has 15 amino acids. Per the original methods: For nucleated cells, counts were estimated from reference gene primer amplification. Here immunoSEQ multiplex PCR was the method, and the copy in TCRdb shows in-frame clones only, minus some. That table is the source of V, J and clone size, and D and trimming were worked out from the DNA. The sample shows a few hundred thousand clones, roughly 89% of them seen only once. The data are from a study of blood T cell repertoires in COVID-19.

The V gene is TRBV7-2, the J gene TRBJ2-2, with D perhaps matching TRBD2 (5 bases). Sequencing was carried out using peripheral blood. This receptor was identified in a woman in her thirties or forties with COVID-19, enrolled during active disease. CDR3 nucleotides: TGTGCCAGCACGGCGGGTCACGCGAACACCGGGGAGCTGTTTTTT. It translates to CASTAGHANTGELFF.